The clone carrying this T cell receptor beta chain was picked up many times. Its antigen is unknown. The source material, RNA transcripts, was used to amplify TCR beta CDR3 regions. The HTBI primer set drove a first-round RT-PCR of the TCR CDR3. TCRdb used MiXCR to reprocess the multiplex PCR reads, holding one entry per CDR3 protein. The table includes over 300,000 distinct CDR3 sequences, more than 11% detected once. These data belong to a study of T cells in Graves' hyperthyroidism and ophthalmopathy. The authors deemed Graves' hyperthyroidism stable absent ophthalmopathy progression within 18 months. Hyperthyroidism in the patients, aged 18 to 65, was newly diagnosed and under 2 months in duration. CDR1 and CDR2 from the germline V gene are SGHRS and YFSETQ. The CDR3 covers 15 residues. The V and J ends lost 0 bases and 7 bases respectively, with 17 bases between them. Study-wide points: Appearing also in blood were most of the thyroid clonotypes expanded above 0.001.

The receptor's source is a woman aged 60-75 years with Graves' hyperthyroidism. The sequenced material came from blood. The rearrangement links TRBV5-1 to TRBJ2-7; weak D call: TRBD1 (5 bases). The CDR3 protein is CASSLGDSQYQEQYF. The CDR3 bases are TGCGCCAGCAGCTTGGGTGACAGCCAATATCAGGAGCAGTACTTC.